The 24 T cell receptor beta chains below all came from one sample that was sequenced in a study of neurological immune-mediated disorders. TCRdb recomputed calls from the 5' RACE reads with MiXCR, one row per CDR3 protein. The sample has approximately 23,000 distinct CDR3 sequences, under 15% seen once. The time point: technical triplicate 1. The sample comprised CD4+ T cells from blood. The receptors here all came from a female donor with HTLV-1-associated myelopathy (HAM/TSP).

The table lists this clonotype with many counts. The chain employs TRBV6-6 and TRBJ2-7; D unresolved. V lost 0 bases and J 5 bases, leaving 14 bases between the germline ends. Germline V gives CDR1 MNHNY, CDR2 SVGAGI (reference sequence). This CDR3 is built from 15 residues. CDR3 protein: CASSYSSIFGNEQYF. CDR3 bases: TGTGCCAGCAGTTACTCGAGTATCTTTGGGAACGAGCAGTACTTC.

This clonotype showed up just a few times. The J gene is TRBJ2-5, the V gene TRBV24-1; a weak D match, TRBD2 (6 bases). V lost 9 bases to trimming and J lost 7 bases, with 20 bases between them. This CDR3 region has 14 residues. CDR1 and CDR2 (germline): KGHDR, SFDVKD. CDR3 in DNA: TGTGCCACCGGTACCGGGACTCCAAGCACGACCCAGTACTTC. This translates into CATGTGTPSTTQYF.

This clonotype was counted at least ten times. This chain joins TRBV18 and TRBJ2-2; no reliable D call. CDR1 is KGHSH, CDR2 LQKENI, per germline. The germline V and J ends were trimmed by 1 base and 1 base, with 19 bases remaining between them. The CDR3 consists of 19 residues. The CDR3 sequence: CASSPRVVGLNLNTGELFF. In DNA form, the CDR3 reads TGTGCCAGCTCACCACGGGTGGTGGGCCTTAATCTGAACACCGGGGAGCTGTTTTTT.

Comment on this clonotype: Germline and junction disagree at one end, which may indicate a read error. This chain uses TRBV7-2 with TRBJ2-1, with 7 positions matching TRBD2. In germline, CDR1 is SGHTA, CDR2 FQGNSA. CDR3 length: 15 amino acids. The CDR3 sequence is CANSFWTSGTNEQFF. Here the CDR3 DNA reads TGTGCCAACAGCTTTTGGACTAGTGGGACCAATGAGCAGTTCTTC.

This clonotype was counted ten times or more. This CDR3 is CASSVRATGELFF. The CDR3 nucleotides are TGTGCCAGCAGCGTCCGGGCAACCGGGGAGCTGTTTTTT. This sequence joins TRBV9 and TRBJ2-2, with no clear D. Germline values: CDR1 SGDLS, CDR2 YYNGEE. V was shortened by 2 bases and J by 5 bases, with 7 bases between the two germline ends. The CDR3 loop spans 13 amino acids.

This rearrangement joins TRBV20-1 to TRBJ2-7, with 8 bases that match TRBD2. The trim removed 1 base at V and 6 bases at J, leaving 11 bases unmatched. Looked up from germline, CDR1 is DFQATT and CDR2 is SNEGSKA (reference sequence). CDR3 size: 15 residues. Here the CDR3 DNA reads TGCAGTGCTAGAGCGCCGGGAGGGCTTTCCAGCGAGCAGTACTTC. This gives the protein CSARAPGGLSSEQYF.

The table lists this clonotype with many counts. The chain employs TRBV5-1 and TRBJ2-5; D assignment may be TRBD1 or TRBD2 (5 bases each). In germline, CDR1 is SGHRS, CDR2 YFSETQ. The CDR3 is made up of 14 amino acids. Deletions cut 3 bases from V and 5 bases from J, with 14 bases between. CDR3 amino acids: CASSSEWGTETQYF. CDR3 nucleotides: TGCGCCAGCAGCTCCGAATGGGGGACGGAGACCCAGTACTTC.

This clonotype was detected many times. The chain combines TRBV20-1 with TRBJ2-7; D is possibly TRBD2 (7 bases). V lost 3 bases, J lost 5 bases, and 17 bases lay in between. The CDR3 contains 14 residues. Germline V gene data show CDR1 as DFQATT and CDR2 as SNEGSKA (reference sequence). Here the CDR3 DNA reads TGCAGTGCTAGGACTAGCTGGGGGGCGGACGAGCAGTACTTC. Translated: CSARTSWGADEQYF.

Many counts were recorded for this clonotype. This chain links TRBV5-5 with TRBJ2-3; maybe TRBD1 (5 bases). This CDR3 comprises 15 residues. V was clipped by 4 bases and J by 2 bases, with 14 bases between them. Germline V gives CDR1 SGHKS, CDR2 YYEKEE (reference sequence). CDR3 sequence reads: CASSLAVGLTDTQYF. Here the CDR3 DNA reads TGTGCCAGCAGCCTTGCAGTGGGGCTCACAGATACGCAGTATTTT.

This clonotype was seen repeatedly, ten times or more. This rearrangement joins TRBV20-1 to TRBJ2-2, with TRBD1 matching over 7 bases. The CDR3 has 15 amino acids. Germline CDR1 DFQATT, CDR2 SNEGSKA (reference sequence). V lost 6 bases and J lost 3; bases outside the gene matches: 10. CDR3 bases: TGCAGTGCCCTTGGGACAGCGTCTCACACCGGGGAGCTGTTTTTT. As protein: CSALGTASHTGELFF.

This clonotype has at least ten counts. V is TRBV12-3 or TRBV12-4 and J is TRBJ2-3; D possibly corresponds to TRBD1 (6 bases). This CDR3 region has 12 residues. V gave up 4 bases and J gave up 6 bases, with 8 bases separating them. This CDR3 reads CASSYDRDTQYF. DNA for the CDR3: TGTGCCAGCAGTTACGACAGGGATACGCAGTATTTT.

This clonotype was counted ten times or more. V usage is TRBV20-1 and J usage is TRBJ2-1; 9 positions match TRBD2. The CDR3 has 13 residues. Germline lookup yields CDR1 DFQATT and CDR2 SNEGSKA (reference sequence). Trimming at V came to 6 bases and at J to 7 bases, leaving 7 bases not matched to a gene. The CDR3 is CSAPPAGGNEQFF. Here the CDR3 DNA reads TGCAGTGCCCCCCCGGCGGGGGGGAATGAGCAGTTCTTC.

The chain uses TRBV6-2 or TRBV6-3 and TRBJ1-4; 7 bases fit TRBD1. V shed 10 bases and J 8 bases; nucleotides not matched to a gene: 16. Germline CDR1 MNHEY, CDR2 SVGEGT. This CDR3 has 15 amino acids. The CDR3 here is CANIQGPGQVEKLFF. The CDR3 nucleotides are TGTGCCAACATCCAAGGCCCTGGACAGGTGGAAAAACTGTTTTTT.

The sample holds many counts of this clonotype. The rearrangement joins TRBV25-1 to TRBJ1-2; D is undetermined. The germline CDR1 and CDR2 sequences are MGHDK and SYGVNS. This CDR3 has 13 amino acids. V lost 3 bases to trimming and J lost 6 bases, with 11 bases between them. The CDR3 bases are TGTGCCAGCAGTGATGGGCAGCTCAATGGCTACACCTTC. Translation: CASSDGQLNGYTF.

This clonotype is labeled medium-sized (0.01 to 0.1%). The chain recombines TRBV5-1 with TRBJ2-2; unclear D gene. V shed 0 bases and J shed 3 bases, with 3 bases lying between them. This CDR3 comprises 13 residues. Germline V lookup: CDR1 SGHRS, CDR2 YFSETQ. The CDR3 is CASSLDYTGELFF. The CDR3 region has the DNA TGCGCCAGCAGCTTGGACTACACCGGGGAGCTGTTTTTT.

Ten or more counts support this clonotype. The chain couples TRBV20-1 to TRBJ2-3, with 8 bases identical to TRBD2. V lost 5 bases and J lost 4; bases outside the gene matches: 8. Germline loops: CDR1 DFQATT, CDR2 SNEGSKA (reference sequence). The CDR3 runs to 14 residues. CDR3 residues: CSAVLRGEADTQYF. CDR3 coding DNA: TGCAGTGCTGTATTGCGGGGGGAGGCAGATACGCAGTATTTT.

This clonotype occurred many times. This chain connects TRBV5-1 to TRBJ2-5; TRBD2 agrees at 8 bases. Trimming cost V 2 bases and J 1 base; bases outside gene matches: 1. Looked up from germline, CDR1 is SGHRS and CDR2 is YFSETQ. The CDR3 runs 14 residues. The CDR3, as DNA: TGCGCCAGCAGCTTAGCGGGGGCCCAAGAGACCCAGTACTTC. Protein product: CASSLAGAQETQYF.

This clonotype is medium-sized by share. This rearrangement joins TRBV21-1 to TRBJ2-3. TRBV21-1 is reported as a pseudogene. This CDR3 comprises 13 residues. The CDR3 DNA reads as TGTGCCAGCAGCAAGGGCAGCACAGATACGCAGTATTTT. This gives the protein CASSKGSTDTQYF.

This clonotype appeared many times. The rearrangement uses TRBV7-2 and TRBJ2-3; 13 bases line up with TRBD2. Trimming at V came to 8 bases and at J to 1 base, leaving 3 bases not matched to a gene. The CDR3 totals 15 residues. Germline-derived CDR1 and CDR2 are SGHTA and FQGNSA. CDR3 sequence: CASLTSGGGTDTQYF. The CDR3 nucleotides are TGTGCCAGCCTTACTAGCGGGGGGGGCACAGATACGCAGTATTTT.

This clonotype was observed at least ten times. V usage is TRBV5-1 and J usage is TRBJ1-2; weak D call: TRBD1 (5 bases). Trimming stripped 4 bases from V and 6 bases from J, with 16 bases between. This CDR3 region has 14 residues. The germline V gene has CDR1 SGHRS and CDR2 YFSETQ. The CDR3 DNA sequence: TGCGCCAGCAGCAAAGGGACCTCACAGGATGGCTACACCTTC. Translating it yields CASSKGTSQDGYTF.

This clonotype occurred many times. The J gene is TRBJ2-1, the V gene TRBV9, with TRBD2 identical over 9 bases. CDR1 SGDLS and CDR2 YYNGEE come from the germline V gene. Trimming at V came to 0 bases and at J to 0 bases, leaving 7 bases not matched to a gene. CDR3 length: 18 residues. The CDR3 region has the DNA TGTGCCAGCAGCGTAGTGGCTAGCGGGGAGAGCTCCTACAATGAGCAGTTCTTC. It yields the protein CASSVVASGESSYNEQFF.

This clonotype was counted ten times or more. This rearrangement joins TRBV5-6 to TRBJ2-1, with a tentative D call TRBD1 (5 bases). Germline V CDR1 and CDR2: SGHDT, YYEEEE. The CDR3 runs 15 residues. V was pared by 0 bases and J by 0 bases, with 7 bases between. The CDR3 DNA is TGTGCCAGCAGCTTGGACAGGAGCTCCTACAATGAGCAGTTCTTC. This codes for CASSLDRSSYNEQFF.

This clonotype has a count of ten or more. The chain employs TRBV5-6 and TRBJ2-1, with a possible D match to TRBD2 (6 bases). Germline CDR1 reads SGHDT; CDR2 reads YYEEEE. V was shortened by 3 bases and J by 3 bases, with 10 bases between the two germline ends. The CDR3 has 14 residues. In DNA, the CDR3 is TGTGCCAGCAGCTCTAGCGTTATCTACAATGAGCAGTTCTTC. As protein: CASSSSVIYNEQFF.

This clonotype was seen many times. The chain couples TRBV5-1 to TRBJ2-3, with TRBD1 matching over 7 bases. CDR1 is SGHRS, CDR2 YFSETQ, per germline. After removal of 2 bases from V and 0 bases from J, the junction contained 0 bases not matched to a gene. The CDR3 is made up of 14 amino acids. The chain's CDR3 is CASSFRGSTDTQYF. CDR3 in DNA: TGCGCCAGCAGCTTCAGGGGGAGCACAGATACGCAGTATTTT.